One sample yielded the 27 T cell receptor beta chains listed below, sequenced in a study of regulatory dendritic cells for organ transplantation. Their specific antigens are unknown. Measured with immunoSEQ multiplex PCR; TCRdb has only the in-frame clones, and not every one. The sample yields over 20,000 clones, approximately 83% seen once. Sorted T cells were CFSE-labeled and cultured 4 to 5 days with allogeneic regulatory or mature dendritic cells at 1:10. The source material was naive CD4+ T cells from blood cultured with regulatory dendritic cells. The subset is: CD45RA+ naive T cells. All receptors come from a human donor in good health.

The chain employs TRBV28 and TRBJ2-1; no clear D. Between the trimmed V and J ends, which lost 6 bases and 7 bases, there was a span of 10 bases. The CDR3 is made up of 12 amino acids. Germline values: CDR1 MDHEN, CDR2 SYDVKM. The CDR3 DNA reads as TGTGCCAGCAGCTTAATGCGGAATGAGCAGTTCTTC. Translated: CASSLMRNEQFF.

This chain links TRBV28 with TRBJ1-2; D might be TRBD1 (6 bases). The CDR3 has 17 amino acids. V gave up 6 bases and J gave up 0 bases, with 20 bases separating them. From germline, CDR1 is MDHEN and CDR2 SYDVKM. CDR3 nucleotides: TGTGCCAGCAGCCCAGGGGCAGCATCGGGAACTAACTATGGCTACACCTTC. This gives the protein CASSPGAASGTNYGYTF.

As to this clone: Sequence at one end of the junction differs from germline and may be a read error. The chain combines TRBV11-2 with TRBJ2-1, with D uncertain. Germline values: CDR1 SGHAT, CDR2 FQNNGV. CDR3 length: 14 amino acids. This CDR3 reads CASSIELGWMKQFF. CDR3 DNA sequence: TGTGCCAGCAGCATAGAGCTGGGTTGGATGAAGCAGTTCTTC.

This clone was detected a few times. The chain combines TRBV2 with TRBJ1-2, with D possibly being TRBD1 (5 bases). Germline loops: CDR1 SNHLY, CDR2 FYNNEI. The CDR3 sequence is 14 residues long. Trimming shortened V by 4 bases and J by 2 bases, and 11 bases separated the two germline ends. DNA of the CDR3: TGTGCCAGCAGTGGGGGACGGAACAACTATGGCTACACCTTC. Translation: CASSGGRNNYGYTF.

The chain carries TRBV2 and TRBJ2-5; D uncertain. V shed 6 bases and J shed 1 base, with 12 bases lying between them. CDR1 and CDR2 (germline): SNHLY, FYNNEI. The CDR3 totals 14 residues. The CDR3 is CASRSYSVQETQYF. Written as DNA, the CDR3 is TGTGCCAGCAGATCGTATAGTGTCCAAGAGACCCAGTACTTC.

In this sample, this clone turned up a few times. The V call is TRBV2, the J call TRBJ1-3; the D gene is possibly TRBD1 (5 bases). Germline V lookup: CDR1 SNHLY, CDR2 FYNNEI. This CDR3 contains 13 residues. Trimming took 6 bases from V and 8 from J, leaving 14 bases between them. The CDR3 reads CASSVRQLDTIYF. The CDR3 coding sequence is TGTGCCAGCAGCGTTCGACAGTTGGACACCATATATTTT. The complete variable domain, with remaining parts taken from reference TRBV2 and TRBJ1-3, reads EPEVTQTPSHQVTQMGQEVILRCVPISNHLYFYWYRQILGQKVEFLVSFYNNEISEKSEIFDDQFSVERPDGSNFTLKIRSTKLEDSAMYFCASSVRQLDTIYFGEGSWLTVV.

The CDR3 here is CASSVVSRWLAGDEQFF. DNA for the CDR3: TGTGCCAGCAGCGTAGTATCTCGGTGGCTAGCGGGGGATGAGCAGTTCTTC. The chain links TRBV9 to TRBJ2-1; 10 nucleotides align to TRBD2. Germline lookup yields CDR1 SGDLS and CDR2 YYNGEE. The length of the CDR3 is 17 residues. J was trimmed by 8 bases and V by 0 bases; bases with no gene match: 11.

In this sample, this clone turned up a few times. The chain links TRBV18 to TRBJ1-1; possibly TRBD1 for D (5 bases). Trimming took off 6 bases at V and 1 base at J, with 9 bases between the two ends. CDR3 length: 13 amino acids. From germline, CDR1 is KGHSH and CDR2 LQKENI. The CDR3 here is CASSHDRNTEAFF. The CDR3 DNA follows: TGTGCCAGCTCGCACGACAGGAACACTGAAGCTTTCTTT.

The chain uses TRBV29-1 and TRBJ2-1; TRBD2 matches at 9 bases. CDR1 is SQVTM and CDR2 is ANQGSEA in the germline V gene. The CDR3 has 17 residues. V shed 1 base, J shed 10 bases, and the junction held 17 bases outside the gene matches. The CDR3 bases are TGCAGCGTTGAAGGGGTCCGAAGCGGGAGGACCTCCGGGGAGCAGTTCTTC. Translating gives CSVEGVRSGRTSGEQFF.

J is TRBJ2-7 and V is TRBV19, with D perhaps assigned TRBD1 or TRBD2 (7 bases each). Trimming took 4 bases from V and 2 from J, leaving 15 bases between them. Germline assignment: CDR1 LNHDA and CDR2 SQIVND (reference sequence). The CDR3 loop spans 15 amino acids. CDR3 amino acids: CASSTPRGRAYEQYF. CDR3 coding DNA: TGTGCCAGTAGTACGCCCAGGGGGAGGGCCTACGAGCAGTACTTC. The full variable domain, completed using reference TRBV19 and TRBJ2-7, is DGGITQSPKYLFRKEGQNVTLSCEQNLNHDAMYWYRQDPGQGLRLIYYSQIVNDFQKGDIAEGYSVSREKKESFPLTVTSAQKNPTAFYLCASSTPRGRAYEQYFGPGTRLTVT.

The chain combines TRBV18 with TRBJ1-4; D gene ambiguous. Trimming took off 5 bases at V and 0 bases at J, with 10 bases between the two ends. This CDR3 region has 15 residues. The V gene's germline CDR1 is KGHSH and CDR2 LQKENI. The CDR3 nucleotides read TGTGCCAGCTCAACATACAGCGCAACTAATGAAAAACTGTTTTTT. It translates to CASSTYSATNEKLFF.

On this clone: The sample carries other DNA sequences with the same CDR3. The chain carries TRBV28 and TRBJ2-2; D remains unclear. CDR1 is MDHEN, CDR2 SYDVKM, per germline. CDR3 length equals 13 residues. The V and J ends lost 8 bases and 0 bases respectively, with 7 bases between them. CDR3 in amino acids: CASRESNTGELFF. The CDR3 nucleotides read TGTGCCAGCCGAGAGTCGAACACCGGGGAGCTGTTTTTT.

This chain links TRBV18 with TRBJ2-2; 9 positions agree with TRBD1. Germline V gene lookup returns CDR1 KGHSH and CDR2 LQKENI. This CDR3 has 16 residues. V was clipped by 3 bases and J by 5 bases; unmatched bases: 7. The CDR3 DNA is TGTGCCAGCTCACCGGGACAGGGCCCAGGGACCGGGGAGCTGTTTTTT. Its translation is CASSPGQGPGTGELFF. Full variable domain (rest looked up from reference TRBV18 and TRBJ2-2): NAGVMQNPRHLVRRRGQEARLRCSPMKGHSHVYWYRQLPEEGLKFMVYLQKENIIDESGMPKERFSAEFPKEGPSILRIQQVVRGDSAAYFCASSPGQGPGTGELFFGEGSRLTVL.

The chain combines TRBV5-1 with TRBJ2-1; 10 positions match TRBD1. V trimming: 4 bases; J trimming: 1 base; junction bases outside the gene matches: 8. CDR1 and CDR2 from the germline V gene are SGHRS and YFSETQ. The CDR3 contains 17 residues. CDR3 nucleotide sequence: TGCGCCAGCAGCGTGACAGGGGGCGGTTGGTCCTACAATGAGCAGTTCTTC. It yields the protein CASSVTGGGWSYNEQFF.

In DNA form, the CDR3 reads TGTGCCAGCGCCATAACAGGGACCCAAGAGACCCAGTACTTC. Translating it yields CASAITGTQETQYF. This chain connects TRBV6-5 to TRBJ2-5, with TRBD1 as a possible D gene (6 bases). CDR3 size: 14 residues. Germline loops: CDR1 MNHEY, CDR2 SVGAGI. V was pared by 8 bases and J by 1 base, with 14 bases between.

The chain couples TRBV30 to TRBJ2-3; D not resolved. Trimming stripped 4 bases from V and 0 bases from J, with 8 bases between. The germline CDR1 and CDR2 sequences are GTSNPN and SVGIG (reference sequence). The CDR3 has 13 amino acids. The CDR3 region is CAWNGESTDTQYF. The CDR3 DNA reads as TGTGCCTGGAATGGGGAAAGCACAGATACGCAGTATTTT. Filled out from reference TRBV30 and TRBJ2-3, the complete variable domain reads SQTIHQWPATLVQPVGSPLSLECTVEGTSNPNLYWYRQAAGRGLQLLFYSVGIGQISSEVPQNLSASRPQDRQFILSSKKLLLSDSGFYLCAWNGESTDTQYFGPGTRLTVL.

The J gene is TRBJ1-2, the V gene TRBV7-2, with D possibly being TRBD1 (5 bases). Trimming stripped 5 bases from V and 1 base from J, with 11 bases between. CDR3 size: 14 residues. From germline, CDR1 is SGHTA and CDR2 FQGNSA. This CDR3 reads CASSVGTHNYGYTF. The CDR3 bases are TGTGCCAGCAGCGTCGGGACCCATAACTATGGCTACACCTTC. The variable domain in full, completed from reference TRBV7-2 and TRBJ1-2, reads GAGVSQSPSNKVTEKGKDVELRCDPISGHTALYWYRQSLGQGLEFLIYFQGNSAPDKSGLPSDRFSAERTGGSVSTLTIQRTQQEDSAVYLCASSVGTHNYGYTFGSGTRLTVV.

CDR3 coding DNA: TGTGCCAGCAGGACTCCCAAAAACATTCAGTACTTC. It codes for CASRTPKNIQYF. The chain recombines TRBV2 with TRBJ2-4; D gene uncertain. The V end was cut by 6 bases, the J end by 2 bases, with 5 bases between. From germline, CDR1 is SNHLY and CDR2 FYNNEI. CDR3 size: 12 residues.

The chain uses TRBV5-4 and TRBJ2-1; D unclear. The germline V gene encodes CDR1 SGHNT and CDR2 YYREEE (reference sequence). This CDR3 is built from 16 residues. The V gene lost 1 base and the J gene lost 3 bases, with 14 bases spanning the gap. The CDR3 DNA sequence: TGTGCCAGCAGCTTGAATCTTGGGGAACTCTACAATGAGCAGTTCTTC. It encodes CASSLNLGELYNEQFF.

CDR3 in DNA: TGTGCCAGCAGTGAAAAGACCCAGTACTTC. It encodes CASSEKTQYF. This chain joins TRBV2 and TRBJ2-5; D not certain. Germline V gene data show CDR1 as SNHLY and CDR2 as FYNNEI. V was pared by 2 bases and J by 6 bases, with 1 base between. CDR3 length equals 10 residues.

V is TRBV2 and J is TRBJ2-7; tentative D call: TRBD1 (6 bases). V was cut by 4 bases and J by 4 bases, with 14 bases left in between. CDR3 size: 14 residues. Germline V CDR1 and CDR2: SNHLY, FYNNEI. The CDR3 DNA follows: TGTGCCAGCAGTGGTGGACAGCCGCTATACGAGCAGTACTTC. It translates to CASSGGQPLYEQYF.

V usage is TRBV6-5 and J usage is TRBJ1-5; D is undetermined. The CDR3 extends over 14 amino acids. Trimming removed 7 bases at V and 2 bases at J, with 12 bases between. CDR1 is MNHEY and CDR2 is SVGAGI in the germline V gene. CDR3 sequence reads: CASTRSVGNQPQHF. The CDR3 nucleotides read TGTGCCAGCACCCGTTCAGTCGGCAATCAGCCCCAGCATTTT.

V is TRBV11-3 and J is TRBJ2-1; D is ambiguous. Germline loops: CDR1 SGHNT, CDR2 YENEEA. This CDR3 is 12 amino acids long. V dropped 0 bases and J dropped 7 bases, with 4 bases sitting between them. CDR3 in DNA: TGTGCCAGCAGCTTAGAGGGAAATGAGCAGTTCTTC. This sequence encodes CASSLEGNEQFF.

The chain joins TRBV28 to TRBJ2-7, with D uncertain. V dropped 5 bases and J dropped 4 bases, with 6 bases sitting between them. This CDR3 contains 11 residues. CDR1 MDHEN and CDR2 SYDVKM come from the germline V gene. CDR3 in DNA: TGTGCCAGCAGTCTCAAGTACGAGCAGTACTTC. Translation: CASSLKYEQYF.

The chain uses TRBV4-1 and TRBJ2-3; perhaps TRBD2 as D (5 bases). V was cut by 1 base and J by 4 bases, with 15 bases left in between. This CDR3 has 16 amino acids. Germline assignment: CDR1 MGHRA and CDR2 YSYEKL. Here the CDR3 reads CASSQGTGKKADTQYF. CDR3 DNA: TGCGCCAGCAGCCAAGGGACGGGGAAAAAGGCAGATACGCAGTATTTT.

The chain couples TRBV7-2 to TRBJ2-5; 13 nucleotides agree with TRBD2. The CDR3 runs 16 residues. The junction had 4 bases not matched to a gene; V was cut back by 5 bases and J by 1 base. CDR1 and CDR2 from the germline V gene are SGHTA and FQGNSA. CDR3 nucleotide sequence: TGTGCCAGCAGCCTGGGGACTAGCGGGACCCAAGAGACCCAGTACTTC. Translated: CASSLGTSGTQETQYF.

The chain joins TRBV18 to TRBJ2-7; the D is unclear. CDR3 length: 13 amino acids. Trimming stripped 2 bases from V and 6 bases from J, with 11 bases between. The V gene's germline CDR1 is KGHSH and CDR2 LQKENI. The CDR3 loop is CASSPTQSGEQYF. The DNA for the CDR3 is TGTGCCAGCTCACCAACACAGTCCGGCGAGCAGTACTTC. The full variable domain, rest sourced from reference TRBV18 and TRBJ2-7, is NAGVMQNPRHLVRRRGQEARLRCSPMKGHSHVYWYRQLPEEGLKFMVYLQKENIIDESGMPKERFSAEFPKEGPSILRIQQVVRGDSAAYFCASSPTQSGEQYFGPGTRLTVT.